This T cell receptor (beta chain) emerged from a study of long-term antiretroviral therapy in people with HIV (dated by TCRdb to about 2022). The study in broad terms: The earliest samples were collected roughly a decade before the 2015 WHO recommendation for immediate ART, at a time when ART was usually postponed until CD4 counts fell. A retrospective serial study tested whether changes in peripheral blood TRB repertoire composition and diversity were associated with ART initiation and durable HIV suppression. A total of 192 cryopreserved PBMC samples were contributed to the cohort by 30 adults with confirmed HIV infection, with samples collected serially over a mean of approximately six years (range 1-12). About a third of the roughly 30 participants with HIV were female. No cross-contamination during QIAcube processing was seen in test extractions of a monoclonal T-cell line run alongside roughly 35 polyclonal samples. The investigation overall reported the following: Samples dated from the mid-2000s to the late 2010s, and the ART regimens used may be less effective than current ones. Because cell numbers in pre-ART samples were limited, unsorted PBMC were profiled instead of sorted CD4+ and CD8+ T cells. Expanded TRB clones identified before ART initiation dominated the repertoire at all time points, although this dominance fluctuated and declined in many PLHIV after ART. Inferences about post-ART repertoire changes are limited because no data were available on ART adherence, viral resistance or therapy changes. Narrower CDR3 length ranges were observed in HIV repertoires than in controls, and an antigen-experienced repertoire with only a slight naive shift after ART was suggested by the network structure. Starting ART was linked to a significant rise in TRB diversity, yet even with long-term ART the diversity remained significantly lower than in transplant donor controls. Owing to limited PBMC availability, only the TCR beta chain was sequenced, without alpha chain pairing.

Turning to this clone: Its antigen has not been determined. Base qualities are not recorded, but no much larger clone differs from it by a single base.

The immunoSEQ hsTCRB v3.0 assay was used at survey level resolution to sequence the TRB variable region. A depth of roughly 35,000-55,000 T-cell genomes per sample was targeted for TRB sequencing. Pooled TRB libraries were sequenced on an Illumina MiSeq with a v3 150-cycle kit. Turning to the authors' computational methods: Repertoire analysis ran in R within a reproducible Nextflow workflow covering QC, data transformation and analysis. LymphoSeq2, an R package for AIRR-Seq data exploration, was used to implement custom analyses. After excluding a few samples that yielded fewer than 5000 total TRB sequences, approximately 170 HIV repertoires remained for analysis. Among the roughly 190 retained HIV repertoires, about 57 were collected before ART initiation and over 120 were collected after ART initiation. Repertoires were downsampled to 5000 TRB nucleotide sequences, with summary statistics averaged over 100 downsampling iterations. The analysis kept only TRB sequences whose CDR3 regions were at least seven amino acids long. A Shannon entropy-derived clonality score and the Gini coefficient were used to measure diversity. In the repertoire networks, any two of the top 5000 CDR3 amino acid sequences were linked whenever the two sequences differed by an edit distance of one. For TRB CDR3 amino acid sequences, GLIPH2 was used to predict antigen specificity groups and MHC restriction. Known CMV, EBV, HIV or tissue antigen associations were flagged by matching CDR3 amino acid sequences against VDJdb and McPAS-TCR. Pre-ART, post-ART and control groups were compared with Wilcoxon signed-rank tests and Holm-Bonferroni correction. The clones in this table, taken by TCRdb from immuneACCESS, are in-frame only. Not every clone is retained; where verified, under half of the shortfall comes from an unresolved V gene, and the cause of the rest is unknown. V and J calls and clone size are given by that table; D and trimming were obtained from the DNA. This sample has about 35,000 clones in its table, and roughly 82% of those were observed once. Around 13% of the sample is taken by the ten largest.

Inclusion was restricted to participants for whom at least one PBMC sample before ART initiation and at least two post-ART samples were available. All participants with HIV were treated in the United States of America. Before DNA extraction, cryopreserved samples containing 1-10 million PBMC were thawed and washed. At the time of the earliest PBMC sample for each participant with HIV, ages ranged from about 23 to 60 years. PBMC samples from each participant spanned 1-4 timepoints before ART initiation and 2-8 timepoints after ART initiation, with a median of 7 samples. Serial HIV viral load, CD4+ T-cell count, ART history and demographic data were obtained for every participant. Genomic DNA was extracted from unsorted PBMC with a Qiagen kit on a QIAcube, processed in batches of 12 samples. The junction carries 10 bases between V and J, which are trimmed by 4 bases and 4 bases respectively. CDR1 and CDR2, looked up from the germline V gene (reference sequence), are SEHNR and FQNEAQ. The CDR3, from cysteine to phenylalanine, totals 13 residues. Only CDR3 DNA remains: 39 bases, in frame from the first base.

The sequence was collected from a young man with HIV. The rearranged chain carries TRBV7-9 and TRBJ2-5; no D gene can be assigned with confidence. Source: unsorted PBMCs, taken 0.3 years after starting antiretroviral therapy. The encoded CDR3 is CASSSTPGETQYF. The DNA sequence is as follows: TGTGCCAGCAGCTCGACCCCAGGAGAGACCCAGTACTTC.